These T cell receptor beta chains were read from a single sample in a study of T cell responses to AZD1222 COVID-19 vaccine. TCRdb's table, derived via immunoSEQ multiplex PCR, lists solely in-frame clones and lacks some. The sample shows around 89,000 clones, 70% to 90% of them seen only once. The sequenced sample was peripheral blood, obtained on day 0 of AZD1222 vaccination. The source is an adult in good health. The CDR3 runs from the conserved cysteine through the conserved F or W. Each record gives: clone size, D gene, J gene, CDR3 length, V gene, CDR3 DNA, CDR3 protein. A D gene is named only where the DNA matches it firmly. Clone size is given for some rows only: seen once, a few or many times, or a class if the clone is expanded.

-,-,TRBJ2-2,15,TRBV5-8,TGTGCCAGCTCTCCCGGGCAGGTCAACACCGGGGAGCTGTTTTTT,CASSPGQVNTGELFF
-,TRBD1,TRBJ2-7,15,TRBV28,TGTGCCAGCTGGACCCCCGGGACAGTCTCCTACGAGCAGTACTTC,CASWTPGTVSYEQYF
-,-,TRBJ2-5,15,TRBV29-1,TGCAGCTCTGAGGATTCGGCAGGGCCGGACGAGACCCAGTACTTC,CSSEDSAGPDETQYF
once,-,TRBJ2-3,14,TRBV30,TGTGCCTGCACCCTTAGCGGCGGCACAGATACGCAGTATTTT,CACTLSGGTDTQYF
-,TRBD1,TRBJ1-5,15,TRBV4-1,TGCGCCAGCAGCCAAGGTCCACAGGGGCGTCAGCCCCAGCATTTT,CASSQGPQGRQPQHF
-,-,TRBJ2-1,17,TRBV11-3,TGTGCCAGCAGCTTAGACTCAGACAGGGGAGGGTACAATGAGCAGTTCTTC,CASSLDSDRGGYNEQFF
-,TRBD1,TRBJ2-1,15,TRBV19,TGTGCCAGTAGTATAGAGGGACAGTACTACAATGAGCAGTTCTTC,CASSIEGQYYNEQFF
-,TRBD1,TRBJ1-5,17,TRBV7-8,TGTGCCAGCAGCTTAGTAAACAGGGGAGTGCGCAATCAGCCCCAGCATTTT,CASSLVNRGVRNQPQHF
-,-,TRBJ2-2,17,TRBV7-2,TGTGCCAGCAGCTTAGGGCCTCCCAGGGGGGCTGGCGGGGAGCTGTTTTTT,CASSLGPPRGAGGELFF
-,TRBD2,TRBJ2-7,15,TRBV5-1,TGCGCCAGCAGCCCGCAAGCGGGAGAGAGCTACGAGCAGTACTTC,CASSPQAGESYEQYF
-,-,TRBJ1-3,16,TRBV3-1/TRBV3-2,TGTGCCAGCAGCCAAGGTGGAGGGTGGGCTGGAAACACCATATATTTT,CASSQGGGWAGNTIYF
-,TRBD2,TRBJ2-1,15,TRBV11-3,TGTGCCAGCAGCTATACTAGCGGGGGGGCCACTGAGCAGTTCTTC,CASSYTSGGATEQFF